The 28 T cell receptor beta chains presented below share a single source sample, sequenced in a study of OX40 agonist ivuxolimab in advanced cancers. Libraries were prepared through the immunoSEQ multiplex PCR assay. Entries here come from immuneACCESS through TCRdb and include only in-frame sequences with V and J called. Some clones fail to appear in such tables; in the studies checked, an unresolved V gene covers under half of the shortfall, and the cause of the remainder is unknown. Counted in this sample were roughly 100,000 clones; more than 75% of them appeared once. The biggest ten clones account for around 0.76% of the sample. The sequencing here drew on CD4+ or CD8+ T cells sorted from blood, taken in a trial of the OX40 agonist ivuxolimab. All receptors come from an adult with an advanced solid tumor such as melanoma, head and neck, liver or kidney cancer.

The rearrangement uses TRBV7-9 and TRBJ1-1; D possibly corresponds to TRBD1 (5 bases). The CDR3 is made up of 15 amino acids. V lost 4 bases and J lost 0, with 12 bases in between. Germline V gene data show CDR1 as SEHNR and CDR2 as FQNEAQ (reference sequence). For the CDR3, the DNA is TGTGCCAGCAGCTGGTCGGGGGGGGTGAACACTGAAGCTTTCTTT. This translates into CASSWSGGVNTEAFF.

CDR3 amino acids: CASGRGNTEAFF. The CDR3 DNA is TGTGCCAGCGGCAGGGGGAACACTGAAGCTTTCTTT. The chain recombines TRBV7-3 with TRBJ1-1, with a possible D match to TRBD1 (6 bases). Germline loops: CDR1 SGHTA, CDR2 FQGTGA. The length of the CDR3 is 12 residues. V gave up 8 bases and J gave up 1 base, with 8 bases separating them.

The chain employs TRBV19 and TRBJ1-5; D is unclear. CDR1 and CDR2 from the germline V gene are LNHDA and SQIVND (reference sequence). Trimming removed 5 bases at V and 2 bases at J, with 22 bases between. The CDR3 runs to 18 residues. CDR3 DNA sequence: TGTGCCAGTAGTTGGAGTCGCGGTGGGCCCGGGGGCAATCAGCCCCAGCATTTT. This translates into CASSWSRGGPGGNQPQHF.

J is TRBJ2-5 and V is TRBV11-3, with 10 bases that match TRBD2. V lost 4 bases, J lost 5 bases, and 16 bases stayed unmatched. The CDR3 is 18 amino acids. In germline, CDR1 is SGHNT, CDR2 YENEEA. This chain's CDR3 is CASSSMTAAGGRGETQYF. In DNA, the CDR3 is TGTGCCAGCAGCTCCATGACGGCAGCGGGAGGGCGAGGGGAGACCCAGTACTTC.

Note on this clone: Other DNA sequences from this sample encode an identical CDR3 as well. The chain is built from TRBV6-4 and TRBJ1-1, with D tentatively TRBD1 (6 bases). Germline-derived CDR1 and CDR2 are MRHNA and SNTAGT. The CDR3 is 13 residues long. V was pared by 2 bases and J by 4 bases, with 8 bases between. The CDR3 loop reads CASSDEGGTEAFF. The DNA of the CDR3 is TGTGCCAGCAGTGACGAGGGGGGCACTGAAGCTTTCTTT.

The chain couples TRBV2 to TRBJ1-6; 7 nucleotides line up with TRBD1. With 6 bases clipped from V and 10 bases from J, the junction kept 3 bases outside the gene matches. CDR1 and CDR2 (germline): SNHLY, FYNNEI. The CDR3 extends over 12 amino acids. CDR3 amino acids: CASRQGQSPLHF. The CDR3 DNA follows: TGTGCCAGCAGACAGGGGCAGTCACCCCTCCACTTT.

The chain combines TRBV11-3 with TRBJ1-1; D is possibly TRBD1 (5 bases). Germline values: CDR1 SGHNT, CDR2 YENEEA. The CDR3 contains 14 residues. V was trimmed by 5 bases and J by 1 base, leaving 11 bases between them. The CDR3: CASSPGHSNTEAFF. The DNA of the CDR3 is TGTGCCAGCAGCCCCGGACACTCGAACACTGAAGCTTTCTTT.

A few counts support this clone. The V call is TRBV7-3, the J call TRBJ2-1, with D perhaps matching TRBD1 (6 bases). V was cut by 5 bases and J by 3 bases, with 14 bases left in between. This CDR3 has 15 amino acids. Per the germline V gene, CDR1 is SGHTA and CDR2 is FQGTGA. DNA of the CDR3: TGTGCCAGCAGCCTGGGGGCGGAGGTCTACAATGAGCAGTTCTTC. The encoded protein is CASSLGAEVYNEQFF.

This clone occurred once. The V call is TRBV18, the J call TRBJ2-2, with TRBD1 matching over 8 bases. Trimming took 1 base from V and 7 from J; bases not matched to a gene: 8. This CDR3 contains 16 residues. Germline V gene lookup returns CDR1 KGHSH and CDR2 LQKENI. The CDR3 region has the DNA TGTGCCAGCTCACCACGGCAGGGGGCTCTGGTCGGGGAGCTGTTTTTT. Translated, it gives CASSPRQGALVGELFF.

The rearrangement uses TRBV10-3 and TRBJ2-1, with TRBD2 matching 7 bases. The germline gives CDR1 ENHRY, CDR2 SYGVKD. The CDR3 has 16 residues. V was clipped by 3 bases and J by 3 bases; unmatched bases: 8. The chain's CDR3 is CAISDVGRPGYNEQFF. In DNA, the CDR3 is TGTGCCATCAGTGATGTCGGGAGGCCCGGCTACAATGAGCAGTTCTTC.

This clone showed up just a few times. This sequence joins TRBV5-4 and TRBJ2-2, with 8 bases that match TRBD2. V dropped 4 bases and J dropped 4; count of bases not matched to a gene: 6. There are 15 residues in the CDR3. The germline V gene has CDR1 SGHNT and CDR2 YYREEE (reference sequence). This chain's CDR3 is CASSREGLGTGELFF. The CDR3, as DNA: TGTGCCAGCAGCCGTGAGGGACTAGGCACCGGGGAGCTGTTTTTT.

This clone appeared once. The genes are TRBV7-2 and TRBJ2-7, with 8 bases fitting TRBD2. Germline CDR1 reads SGHTA; CDR2 reads FQGNSA. Trimming removed 6 bases from V and 5 bases from J; junction bases left unmatched: 9. The CDR3 spans 14 residues. The DNA of the CDR3 is TGTGCCAGCAGTTGGAGCGGGAGCGAGGACGAGCAGTACTTC. It codes for CASSWSGSEDEQYF.

This chain joins TRBV7-2 and TRBJ2-7; 9 nucleotides agree with TRBD2. Looked up from germline, CDR1 is SGHTA and CDR2 is FQGNSA. J lost 3 bases, V lost 5 bases, and 11 bases had no gene match. The CDR3 covers 16 residues. CDR3 residues: CASSPAAASGNYEQYF. Here the CDR3 DNA reads TGTGCCAGCAGCCCGGCGGCGGCTAGCGGGAACTACGAGCAGTACTTC.

This sequence joins TRBV6-4 and TRBJ1-2; D is unresolved. The CDR3 runs 15 residues. Germline V gene lookup returns CDR1 MRHNA and CDR2 SNTAGT. The V and J ends lost 0 bases and 0 bases respectively, with 8 bases between them. CDR3: CASSDSGLANYGYTF. In DNA form, the CDR3 reads TGTGCCAGCAGTGACTCCGGATTAGCTAACTATGGCTACACCTTC.

The genes are TRBV11-2 and TRBJ2-5; TRBD1 matches at 8 bases. Germline CDR1 SGHAT, CDR2 FQNNGV. This CDR3 has 15 amino acids. J gave up 0 bases and V 5 bases, and 5 bases lay outside the gene matches. The CDR3 DNA follows: TGTGCCAGCAGCCCGGACAGGGCGTACCAAGAGACCCAGTACTTC. It is translated as CASSPDRAYQETQYF.

The CDR3 sequence: CASTPPTDRDDSNQPQHF. In nucleotides, the CDR3 is TGCGCCAGCACCCCCCCGACCGACAGGGACGATAGCAATCAGCCCCAGCATTTT. V usage is TRBV23-1 and J usage is TRBJ1-5, with TRBD1 identical over 7 bases. TRBV23-1 is an ORF for which the function is uncertain. The CDR3 covers 18 residues. V lost 7 bases to trimming and J lost 0 bases; unmatched junction nucleotides: 15.

V gene TRBV27 combines with J gene TRBJ2-3; TRBD1 aligns across 8 bases. Losses at the gene ends were 5 bases for V and 11 bases for J; bases not matched to a gene: 6. This CDR3 contains 12 residues. Germline assignment: CDR1 MNHEY and CDR2 SMNVEV (reference sequence). The CDR3 protein is CASSGQGDKQYF. DNA for the CDR3: TGTGCCAGCAGTGGACAGGGTGACAAGCAGTATTTT.

The V call is TRBV11-3, the J call TRBJ2-7, with 9 bases that match TRBD1. There are 14 residues in the CDR3. With 4 bases clipped from V and 2 bases from J, the junction kept 3 bases outside the gene matches. Germline lookup yields CDR1 SGHNT and CDR2 YENEEA. CDR3 sequence reads: CASSSDRGPYEQYF. In DNA form, the CDR3 reads TGTGCCAGCAGCTCGGACAGGGGCCCCTACGAGCAGTACTTC. Using reference TRBV11-3 and TRBJ2-7 for the parts outside the CDR3, the full variable domain is EAGVVQSPRYKIIEKKQPVAFWCNPISGHNTLYWYLQNLGQGPELLIRYENEEAVDDSQLPKDRFSAERLKGVDSTLKIQPAELGDSAVYLCASSSDRGPYEQYFGPGTRLTVT.

The V call is TRBV6-1, the J call TRBJ2-5, with 9 bases lining up with TRBD1. The CDR3 length is 15 residues. CDR1 is MNHNS and CDR2 is SASEGT in the germline V gene. The junction had 6 bases not matched to a gene; V was cut back by 2 bases and J by 5 bases. In nucleotides, the CDR3 is TGTGCCAGCAGTGAATCCCCGGGACAGGGCGAGACCCAGTACTTC. It yields the protein CASSESPGQGETQYF.

This clone occurred once. V usage is TRBV6-6 and J usage is TRBJ2-7, with 10 positions matching TRBD1. CDR1 and CDR2 from the germline V gene are MNHNY and SVGAGI (reference sequence). The CDR3 covers 15 residues. V dropped 2 bases and J dropped 5; count of bases not matched to a gene: 6. The CDR3 here is CASSYPPGTGDEQYF. Here the CDR3 DNA reads TGTGCCAGCAGTTACCCGCCCGGGACAGGGGACGAGCAGTACTTC.

The sample holds one count of this clone. This chain joins TRBV6-5 and TRBJ1-2, with 7 bases aligning to TRBD1. CDR1 is MNHEY, CDR2 SVGAGI, per germline. The V and J ends lost 5 bases and 0 bases, in that order; junction bases with no gene match: 6. This CDR3 spans 15 amino acids. In DNA form, the CDR3 reads TGTGCCAGCAGTCAGACAGGGCTCCCTAACTATGGCTACACCTTC. The encoded protein is CASSQTGLPNYGYTF.

On this clone: The same CDR3 also results from other DNA sequences found in this sample. The chain carries TRBV27 and TRBJ2-1; 8 nucleotides align to TRBD2. The CDR3 spans 14 residues. The V segment lost 3 bases and the J segment 7 bases; nucleotides outside the gene matches: 5. Germline CDR1 is MNHEY and CDR2 is SMNVEV (reference sequence). DNA of the CDR3: TGTGCCAGCAGTTTCGCGGGAGGAGGTAATGAGCAGTTCTTC. Translated, it gives CASSFAGGGNEQFF.

V is TRBV25-1 and J is TRBJ1-1, with 7 bases aligning to TRBD1. V shed 8 bases and J 1 base; nucleotides not matched to a gene: 7. CDR1 is MGHDK and CDR2 is SYGVNS in the germline V gene. The CDR3 is 14 residues long. The CDR3 DNA reads TGTGCCAGCTACGAGACAGGGTCGAACACTGAAGCTTTCTTT. Amino acids: CASYETGSNTEAFF.

V gene TRBV11-2 combines with J gene TRBJ2-1; no firm D call. This CDR3 comprises 12 residues. Per germline, CDR1 SGHAT and CDR2 FQNNGV. V was pared by 0 bases and J by 13 bases, with 10 bases between. CDR3 in DNA: TGTGCCAGCAGCTTAGACTGGACCGTTCAGTTCTTC. As protein: CASSLDWTVQFF. Looking up the rest from reference TRBV11-2 and TRBJ2-1 gives the full variable domain: EAGVAQSPRYKIIEKRQSVAFWCNPISGHATLYWYQQILGQGPKLLIQFQNNGVVDDSQLPKDRFSAERLKGVDSTLKIQPAKLEDSAVYLCASSLDWTVQFFGPGTRLTVL.

V gene TRBV7-2 combines with J gene TRBJ2-2; 10 bases are a match to TRBD2. The CDR3 covers 15 residues. From germline, CDR1 is SGHTA and CDR2 FQGNSA. V lost 5 bases and J lost 3; bases outside the gene matches: 3. CDR3 bases: TGTGCCAGCAGCCGTCTAGCGGGAGACACCGGGGAGCTGTTTTTT. This codes for CASSRLAGDTGELFF.

This chain links TRBV28 with TRBJ1-1; 8 positions agree with TRBD1. This CDR3 has 14 residues. Trimming at V came to 3 bases and at J to 5 bases, leaving 5 bases not matched to a gene. Germline V gene data show CDR1 as MDHEN and CDR2 as SYDVKM. The DNA for the CDR3 is TGTGCCAGCAGTTTCTTCAGGGGGCGAACTGAAGCTTTCTTT. Its protein is CASSFFRGRTEAFF. The full variable domain, with the rest looked up from reference TRBV28 and TRBJ1-1, is DVKVTQSSRYLVKRTGEKVFLECVQDMDHENMFWYRQDPGLGLRLIYFSYDVKMKEKGDIPEGYSVSREKKERFSLILESASTNQTSMYLCASSFFRGRTEAFFGQGTRLTVV.

The V and J genes are TRBV6-5 and TRBJ2-7; TRBD2 aligns across 14 bases. In germline, CDR1 is MNHEY, CDR2 SVGAGI. Unmatched junction bases numbered 8, after V lost 1 base and J lost 12 bases. The CDR3 spans 15 residues. Here the CDR3 reads CASSYYRGTSGRLYF. In DNA, the CDR3 is TGTGCCAGCAGTTACTACCGCGGGACTAGCGGGAGATTGTACTTC.

V usage is TRBV9 and J usage is TRBJ2-7; TRBD2 aligns across 12 bases. Germline loops: CDR1 SGDLS, CDR2 YYNGEE. J was trimmed by 1 base and V by 2 bases; bases with no gene match: 1. This CDR3 contains 15 residues. The CDR3 loop reads CASSVLAGGSYEQYF. CDR3 nucleotide sequence: TGTGCCAGCAGCGTCCTAGCGGGAGGGTCCTACGAGCAGTACTTC.